These T cell receptor beta chains were read from a single sample in a study of regulatory T cells in long-lasting Graves disease. One entry per CDR3 protein results from TCRdb running MiXCR on the multiplex PCR reads. The sample records roughly 430,000 distinct CDR3 sequences, 16% being singletons. In addition, the sample was reused for a study of T cells in Graves' hyperthyroidism and ophthalmopathy.

Sequencing was performed on peripheral blood mononuclear cells (PBMCs), taken at new diagnosis, from a patient treated with antithyroid drugs. All receptors come from a young woman with Graves disease. The CDR3 runs from the conserved cysteine through the conserved F or W. A D gene is named only where the DNA matches it firmly. Clone size is stated in some rows and not others, as once, few, many or a class when expanded.

J | D | size | V | DNA | CDR3
TRBJ2-1 | . | few | TRBV9 | TGTGCCAGCAGCGTAGATGGCAGGGCGGGTCATGAGCAGTTCTTC | CASSVDGRAGHEQFF
TRBJ1-1 | . | few | TRBV19 | TGTGCCAGTAGTGCCGGGACCACTGAAGCTTTCTTT | CASSAGTTEAFF
TRBJ1-1 | . | many | TRBV27 | TGTGCCAGCAGTTTATCCCGTCGCACTGAAGCTTTCTTT | CASSLSRRTEAFF
TRBJ2-1 | . | . | TRBV4-1 | TGCGCCAGCAGCCAAGGTCGCTCCGGGCCTTCCTACAATGAGCAGTTCTTC | CASSQGRSGPSYNEQFF
TRBJ1-3 | . | many | TRBV18 | TGTGCCAGCTCACCTACGGACGGCGGAAACACCATATATTTT | CASSPTDGGNTIYF
TRBJ2-1 | TRBD2 | . | TRBV2 | TGTGCCAGCAGTGGGGCTAGCGGACTGGTGGGGCAGTTCTTC | CASSGASGLVGQFF
TRBJ2-2 | . | few | TRBV15 | TGTGCCACCAGCAGATCCTTAGTAAGCACCGGGGAGCTGTTTTTT | CATSRSLVSTGELFF
TRBJ1-1 | . | many | TRBV30 | TGTGCCTGGACTTGGGAGGACACTGAAGCTTTCTTT | CAWTWEDTEAFF
TRBJ1-1 | . | many | TRBV6-1 | TGTGCCAGCAGTGACTATCTAGAAGAAGCTTTCTTT | CASSDYLEEAFF
TRBJ2-7 | TRBD2 | many | TRBV7-9 | TGTGCCAGCAGACCCGGACTAGCGGGAGCGTATGAGCAGCACTTC | CASRPGLAGAYEQHF
TRBJ1-4 | . | few | TRBV10-3 | TGTGCCATCAGCAGAACAGGAGATAATGAAAAACTGTTTTTT | CAISRTGDNEKLFF
TRBJ1-2 | . | many | TRBV20-1 | TGCAGTGCTGAGGCGGAAGGCTACACCTTC | CSAEAEGYTF
TRBJ2-3 | . | few | TRBV14 | TGTGCCAGCAGCCAAGATCACACAGATACGCAGTATTTT | CASSQDHTDTQYF
TRBJ1-5 | TRBD1 | . | TRBV20-1 | TGCAGTGCTAGTGAATTTTTGGGGACAGGGTTAGGCAATCAGCCCCAGCATTTT | CSASEFLGTGLGNQPQHF
TRBJ1-1 | TRBD1 | . | TRBV4-3 | TGCGCCAGCAGCCAATCTGGACAGGGGAGCACTGAAGCTTTCTTT | CASSQSGQGSTEAFF
TRBJ2-5 | . | . | TRBV6-1 | TGTGCCAGCAGTACCTTTAGGGAGGAGTACTTC | CASSTFREEYF
TRBJ2-2 | . | few | TRBV6-5 | TGTGCCAGCAGTTACCGAGGCTCATCCACCGGGGAGCTGTTTTTT | CASSYRGSSTGELFF
TRBJ2-1 | . | few | TRBV2 | TGTGCCAGCGTCAGGGAGTCCTACAATGAGCAGTTCTTC | CASVRESYNEQFF
TRBJ2-3 | . | many | TRBV7-8 | TGTGCCAGCAGCTTGATAGGGTTCACAGATACGCAGTATTTT | CASSLIGFTDTQYF
TRBJ2-3 | . | many | TRBV12-3/TRBV12-4 | TGTGCCAGCAACTCCCCCGGCCGGAGTAGCACAGATACGCAGTATTTT | CASNSPGRSSTDTQYF